The rows below give T cell receptor beta chains drawn from one sample of a study of prognosis after radiotherapy for stage I lung cancer. TCRdb recomputed calls from the multiplex PCR reads with MiXCR, one row per CDR3 protein. The sample lists roughly 29,000 distinct CDR3 sequences; more than 25% were seen once. The sequences come from PBMCs, collected before or after stereotactic body radiation therapy (not recorded which). These receptors originate from a donor over 45 with non-small cell lung cancer. Each CDR3 is given with its conserved first and last residue. The D gene is left open where the match is weak. Clone size, where shown, is once, few, many, or a class for clones that have expanded.

.	few	TRBJ2-7	TRBV20-1	CSARSQGLYEQYF	TGCAGTGCTAGATCGCAGGGTCTCTACGAGCAGTACTTC
.	.	TRBJ1-2	TRBV19	CASNISSGYGYTF	TGTGCCAGTAATATCTCATCTGGCTATGGCTACACCTTC
.	medium-sized	TRBJ1-6	TRBV6-1	CASSEGLGLGGKVNSPLHF	TGTGCCAGCAGTGAAGGTTTAGGTCTTGGGGGGAAGGTTAATTCACCCCTCCACTTT
TRBD1	many	TRBJ1-5	TRBV28	CASSADRGRDNQPQHF	TGTGCCAGCAGTGCAGACAGGGGGCGCGACAATCAGCCCCAGCATTTT
.	.	TRBJ1-6	TRBV6-1	CSSSPLEGALDSPLHF	TGTTCCAGTAGCCCCCTCGAAGGGGCGTTGGATTCACCCCTCCACTTT
.	many	TRBJ2-1	TRBV19	CASSNSLVIDEQFF	TGTGCCAGTAGTAACTCACTAGTTATCGATGAGCAGTTCTTC
TRBD2	many	TRBJ2-1	TRBV9	CASSVGGEGIYEQFF	TGTGCCAGCAGCGTAGGCGGGGAGGGCATTTATGAGCAGTTCTTC
.	once	TRBJ2-1	TRBV5-1	CASGYPGRNEQFF	TGCGCCAGCGGTTACCCGGGGCGTAATGAGCAGTTCTTC
TRBD2	many	TRBJ2-4	TRBV11-2	CASSNRTSGSLRNIQYF	TGTGCCAGCAGCAACCGGACTAGCGGGAGTTTGCGAAACATTCAGTACTTC
TRBD1	many	TRBJ1-2	TRBV6-1	CASRRQGVEANYGYTF	TGTGCCAGCAGGAGACAGGGGGTAGAAGCTAACTATGGCTACACCTTC
TRBD2	many	TRBJ2-7	TRBV20-1	CSASSPGGTSGKGGYEQYF	TGCAGTGCTAGTAGTCCCGGGGGGACTAGCGGGAAGGGAGGCTACGAGCAGTACTTC
.	many	TRBJ2-2	TRBV6-1	CASGLEGGYRDGGELFF	TGTGCCAGCGGGCTAGAGGGGGGGTACAGGGACGGCGGGGAGCTGTTTTTT
.	many	TRBJ2-7	TRBV25-1	CASSESGFGSEQYF	TGTGCCAGCAGTGAATCCGGGTTTGGATCCGAGCAGTACTTC
.	many	TRBJ2-5	TRBV6-4	CASSEMGPQETQYF	TGTGCCAGCAGTGAAATGGGACCACAAGAGACCCAGTACTTC
.	many	TRBJ1-4	TRBV4-2	CASTRGPGFDEKLFF	TGTGCCAGCACAAGGGGTCCGGGGTTTGATGAAAAACTGTTTTTT
.	.	TRBJ1-5	TRBV30	CAWSEGPRQPQHF	TGTGCCTGGAGTGAGGGTCCGAGGCAGCCCCAGCATTTT
TRBD2	many	TRBJ2-5	TRBV5-6	CASRLARQETQYF	TGTGCCAGCAGACTAGCGCGCCAAGAGACCCAGTACTTC